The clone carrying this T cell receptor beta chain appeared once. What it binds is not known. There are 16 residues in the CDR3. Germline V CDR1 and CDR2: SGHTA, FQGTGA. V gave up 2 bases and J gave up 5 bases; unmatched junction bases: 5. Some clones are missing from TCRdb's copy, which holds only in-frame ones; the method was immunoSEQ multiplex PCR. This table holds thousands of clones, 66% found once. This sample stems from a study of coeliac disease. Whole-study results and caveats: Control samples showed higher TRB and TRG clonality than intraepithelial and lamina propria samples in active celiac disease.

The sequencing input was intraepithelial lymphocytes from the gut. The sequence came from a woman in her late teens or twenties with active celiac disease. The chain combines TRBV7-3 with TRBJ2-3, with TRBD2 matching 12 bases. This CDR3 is CASSLLAGGPGDTQYF. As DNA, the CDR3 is TGTGCCAGCAGCTTACTAGCGGGGGGGCCTGGAGATACGCAGTATTTT.